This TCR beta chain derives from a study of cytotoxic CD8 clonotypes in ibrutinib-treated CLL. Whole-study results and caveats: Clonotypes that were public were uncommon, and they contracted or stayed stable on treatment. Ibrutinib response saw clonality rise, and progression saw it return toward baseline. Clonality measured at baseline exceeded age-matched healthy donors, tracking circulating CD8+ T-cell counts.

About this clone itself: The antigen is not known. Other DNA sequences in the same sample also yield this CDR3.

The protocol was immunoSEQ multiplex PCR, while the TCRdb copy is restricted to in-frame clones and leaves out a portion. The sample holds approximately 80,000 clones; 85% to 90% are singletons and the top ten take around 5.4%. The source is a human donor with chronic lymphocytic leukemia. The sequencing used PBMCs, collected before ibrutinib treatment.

DNA of the CDR3: TGTGCCAGTAGCACGACAGTGAACACTGAAGCTTTCTTT. This gives the protein CASSTTVNTEAFF. The rearrangement joins TRBV19 to TRBJ1-1, with TRBD1 as a possible D gene (5 bases). Trimming removed 6 bases from V and 0 bases from J, with 8 bases in between. There are 13 residues in the CDR3. Germline assignment: CDR1 LNHDA and CDR2 SQIVND (reference sequence).